The present T cell receptor beta chain was sequenced within a study of T-cell reconstitution after alpha-beta-depleted transplantation in children. Unique molecular identifiers were built into the TCRbeta library. TCRdb reprocessed the PCR reads with MiXCR, giving one entry per CDR3 protein. The repertoire holds about 540,000 distinct CDR3 sequences, with roughly 18% as singletons. CDR1 and CDR2 from the germline V gene are SGHRS and YFSETQ. V shed 4 bases and J shed 3 bases, with 8 bases lying between them. The CDR3 totals 13 residues. This clonotype was detected a few times. Sequencing was performed on PBMCs from the stem cell graft donor, taken from the stem cell graft. The gene calls are TRBV5-1 and TRBJ2-1, with a possible D match to TRBD1 (6 bases). The receptor was isolated from a human donor who donated a stem cell graft to a child with acute lymphoblastic leukemia. CDR3 coding DNA: TGCGCCAGCAGCCAGGGGTACTACAATGAGCAGTTCTTC. It specifies CASSQGYYNEQFF.